Listed below are T cell receptor beta chains from one sample, sequenced in a study of cytomegalovirus exposure and HLA in healthy donors. The data were produced by immunoSEQ multiplex PCR, yet TCRdb's version contains in-frame clones alone and is incomplete. The sample records about 200,000 clones, about nine tenths being singletons. Sample: PBMCs. The source is a boy aged 2 to 10 in good health and CMV-seronegative. Both conserved end residues are part of each CDR3. The D gene is left open where the match is weak. Some rows mark clone size as missing; the rest say once, few, many or name a class of expanded clone.

DNA | CDR3 | J | size | D | length | V
TGCGCCAGCAGCCACCAAGAGGCCTACGAGCAGTACTTC | CASSHQEAYEQYF | TRBJ2-7 | - | - | 13 | TRBV4-1
TGTGCCAGCAGCTCACAACAGGGGGGGAAGGAAAAAACTGAAGCTTTCTTT | CASSSQQGGKEKTEAFF | TRBJ1-1 | once | TRBD1 | 17 | TRBV9
TGTGCCAGTAGTCCGGGACAGGGGTACACTGAAGCTTTCTTT | CASSPGQGYTEAFF | TRBJ1-1 | once | TRBD1 | 14 | TRBV19
TGTGCCAGCAGTCTGGGGCTCCGGGACAGGGGATACGAGCAGTACTTC | CASSLGLRDRGYEQYF | TRBJ2-7 | - | TRBD1 | 16 | TRBV6-6
TGTGCCAGCAGTCTAGACAGGGGTAGAGGGCGGGAGCTGTTTTTT | CASSLDRGRGRELFF | TRBJ2-2 | - | TRBD1 | 15 | TRBV28
TGTGCCTGGAGTCAAGCCGCCTTAGCCCAGTACTTC | CAWSQAALAQYF | TRBJ2-5 | - | - | 12 | TRBV30
TGCAGCGTTGAGGTATTAGGGGCTGGAAACACCATATATTTT | CSVEVLGAGNTIYF | TRBJ1-3 | - | - | 14 | TRBV29-1
TGTGCCAGCAGCCCCATTTTTATGTCAGGAGGGAACAATGAGCAGTTCTTC | CASSPIFMSGGNNEQFF | TRBJ2-1 | - | - | 17 | TRBV5-4
TGTGCCAGCAGCTCGCAGGGGGCCTCGGGTGAAGCTTTCTTT | CASSSQGASGEAFF | TRBJ1-1 | - | TRBD1 | 14 | TRBV11-1
TGTGCCAGCAGCGTAGGCCAGGGGCCCGTCTATGGCTACACCTTC | CASSVGQGPVYGYTF | TRBJ1-2 | once | - | 15 | TRBV9
TGCGCCAGCAGTGATCTAAATGAGCAGTTCTTC | CASSDLNEQFF | TRBJ2-1 | - | - | 11 | TRBV10-1
TGTGCCAGCAGTGAACAGGGGGACAATGAGCAGCTCTTC | CASSEQGDNEQLF | TRBJ2-1 | - | TRBD1 | 13 | TRBV25-1
TGTGCCTGGAGTGCGTCCCGGACTAGCGGGGGCACAGATACACAGTATTTT | CAWSASRTSGGTDTQYF | TRBJ2-3 | - | TRBD2 | 17 | TRBV30
TGTGCCAGCAGCTTATATGGTCACCACTACTCCTACGAGCAGTACTTC | CASSLYGHHYSYEQYF | TRBJ2-7 | - | - | 16 | TRBV11-2
TGTGCCAGCAGAAGGGGGAAGGCCATGGATGAGCAGTTCTTC | CASRRGKAMDEQFF | TRBJ2-1 | - | - | 14 | TRBV6-5
TGTGCCATCAGTGACCGGGCTGGGGCCAACGTCCTGACTTTC | CAISDRAGANVLTF | TRBJ2-6 | - | - | 14 | TRBV10-3
TGTGCCATCAGTACACGGGAGGGCACAGATACGCAGTATTTT | CAISTREGTDTQYF | TRBJ2-3 | - | TRBD2 | 14 | TRBV10-3
TGTGCCAGCAGCCCACGACAGGGGTACGATTTTGAAAAACTGTTTTTT | CASSPRQGYDFEKLFF | TRBJ1-4 | - | TRBD1 | 16 | TRBV9
TGCGCCAGCAGTGACTCCGGGGGGGCAGATACGCAGTATTTT | CASSDSGGADTQYF | TRBJ2-3 | - | TRBD2 | 14 | TRBV10-1
TGTGCCACCAGCAGTAAGGACGGGATGAACACTGAAGCTTTCTTT | CATSSKDGMNTEAFF | TRBJ1-1 | - | - | 15 | TRBV15
TGTGCCAGTAGTAGGGCAGTTTATGGGGGGGACAATGGGCAGTTCTTC | CASSRAVYGGDNGQFF | TRBJ2-1 | once | - | 16 | TRBV19
TGTGCCAGCAGTGAGAGCTCCTACTCTGGAAACACCATATATTTT | CASSESSYSGNTIYF | TRBJ1-3 | few | - | 15 | TRBV2
TGTGCCAGCAGTGTGAGTTTACGGACAGGGACTGAAGCTTTCTTT | CASSVSLRTGTEAFF | TRBJ1-1 | - | TRBD1 | 15 | TRBV2